This TCR beta chain was observed in a study of blood T cells in healthy people across ages (dated by TCRdb to between 2015 and 2016). Looking at the study overall: Template switching captured roughly one uniquely barcoded TCR beta cDNA molecule per two T cells in model experiments. Age-related changes in TCR beta repertoire diversity were measured in the study by deep sequencing normalized with unique cDNA molecular identifiers. Donors were grouped into four age groups: young (average roughly 16 years), middle-aged (under 40), aged (around 56) and long-lived (just over 80). Donors of different ages were randomly distributed across sequencing lanes to avoid experimental bias. For two donors (one aged 18 to 29 and one aged 80 or older), the study analyzed two additional independent replicas of 1 million unique cDNA reads from the same blood draw. Study-wide findings and limitations: Conclusive comparison of naive and antigen-experienced compartments was prevented by the profiling of bulk unsorted PBMCs. Observed TCR beta diversity per million T cells fell roughly linearly with age, and a significant reduction was already apparent by age roughly 40. Compared with the aged group, the long-lived group had more naive CD4+ T cells, fewer expanded clones and increased TCR diversity, suggesting age selection. Observed TCR beta diversity correlated strongly with the percentage of naive T cells measured by flow cytometry. Estimates of total diversity based on one million sequenced T cells were regarded as lower bounds and as underestimates. Because donor CMV infection status was unknown, age-related changes in expanded clonotypes were potentially confounded.

In its sample, this clonotype was seen a few times. Its target antigen remains unknown. Base-call qualities are not available, and no considerably larger clone is one nucleotide away. The CDR3, cysteine through phenylalanine, is 16 amino acids long. Only CDR3 DNA is held: 48 bases, read in frame from base 1. According to the germline V gene, CDR1 reads SNHLY and CDR2 reads FYNNEI. Trimming accounts for 4 bases at V and 5 bases at J, while the number of junction bases matched to no gene is 7. The library was produced with 5' RACE. The sequencer was an Illumina HiSeq 2500. The second PCR ran for roughly 7 to 11 cycles and used a J-beta primer mix along with a sample-barcoded 5' primer. A unique molecular identifier was introduced onto each TCR beta cDNA molecule by a template-switch 5' adaptor carrying 12 random nucleotides. At least 2.5 million CDR3-containing paired-end reads were obtained from each sample. First-strand cDNA synthesis was performed from all RNA using the Mint cDNA synthesis kit, with priming by a TRBC-specific oligonucleotide. All cDNA was treated with uracil-DNA glycosylase and then went through a first 18-cycle PCR with the universal primers M1SS and BC2_uni_R. The original methods were these. For normalization, 1 million high-quality reads, each with a distinct molecular identifier, were randomly selected from each sample. Instead of being binned into consensus sequences, reads that shared molecular identifiers were thrown out. MiTCR, run with a Q25 quality threshold and the strictest error-elimination algorithm, handled CDR3 identification, clonotype clustering and error correction. A nonparametric unseen species model using Euler transformation provided a lower-bound estimate of total TCR beta diversity. TCRdb ran its own pipeline on the public reads, namely fastp trimming at Q25 and MiXCR clone calling, and kept in-frame beta chains. Merged by CDR3 protein, the rows form single entries marked with the most common genes and DNA. The V and J calls were not made by the authors but by TCRdb's processing. The sample table contains about 1.4 million distinct CDR3 sequences; only one count was recorded for roughly 59% of them. The top ten hold about 6.3% of the sample.

Systemically healthy Caucasian individuals from Russia, 35 to 40 in total and aged 6 to 90 years, were included as donors. Each donor gave 9.5 to 10 milliliters of peripheral blood, drawn into EDTA-treated Vacutainer tubes. PBMCs were isolated by Ficoll-Paque density-gradient centrifugation, with at least 6 million obtained per sample. Total RNA was extracted from PBMCs with Trizol reagent, with at least 6 micrograms obtained per sample. For every donor, flow cytometry on a PBMC aliquot measured the percentage of naive CD45RAhigh/CD27high T cells. The sample taken for sequencing was blood. The clonotype was recovered from a young man in good health. The rearrangement combines TRBV2 with TRBJ2-2, with 10 middle bases fitting TRBD2. The DNA reads as follows: TGTGCCAGCAGTGTGGCTAGCGGGAGTCGGACCGGGGAGCTGTTTTTT. This yields the protein CASSVASGSRTGELFF.